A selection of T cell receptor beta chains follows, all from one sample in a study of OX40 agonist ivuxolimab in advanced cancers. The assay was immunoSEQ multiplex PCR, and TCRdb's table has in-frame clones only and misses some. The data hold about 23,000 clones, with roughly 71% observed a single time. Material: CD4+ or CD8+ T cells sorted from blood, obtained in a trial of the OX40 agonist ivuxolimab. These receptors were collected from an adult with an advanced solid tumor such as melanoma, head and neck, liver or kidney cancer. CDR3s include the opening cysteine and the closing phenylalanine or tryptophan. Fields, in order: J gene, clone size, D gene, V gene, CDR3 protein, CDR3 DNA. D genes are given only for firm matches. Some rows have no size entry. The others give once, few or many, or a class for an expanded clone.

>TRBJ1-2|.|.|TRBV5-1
CASRDGPQLGYTF
TGCGCCAGCAGGGACGGGCCCCAACTTGGCTACACCTTC
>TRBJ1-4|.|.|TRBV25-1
CASSEYGTGNEKLFF
TGTGCCAGCAGTGAATACGGGACTGGAAATGAAAAACTGTTTTTT
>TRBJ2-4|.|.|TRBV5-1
CASSPAWAKNIQYF
TGCGCCAGCAGCCCGGCCTGGGCCAAAAACATTCAGTACTTC
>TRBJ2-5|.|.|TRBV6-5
CASSYSGRSGETQYF
TGTGCCAGCAGTTACTCGGGACGATCGGGAGAGACCCAGTACTTC
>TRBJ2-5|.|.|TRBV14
CASSHWGVETQYF
TGTGCCAGCAGCCACTGGGGGGTAGAGACCCAGTACTTC
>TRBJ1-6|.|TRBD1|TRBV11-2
CASSLVGGTLNSPLHF
TGTGCCAGCAGCTTAGTAGGGGGCACATTGAATTCACCCCTCCACTTT
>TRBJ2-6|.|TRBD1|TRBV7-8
CASSLEEWTGGRSGANVLTF
TGTGCCAGCAGCTTAGAGGAGTGGACAGGGGGCAGATCTGGGGCCAACGTCCTGACTTTC
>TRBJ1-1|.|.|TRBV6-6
CASSYSDTNTEAFF
TGTGCCAGCAGTTACTCCGACACTAACACTGAAGCTTTCTTT
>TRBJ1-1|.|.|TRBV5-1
CASSLDPVVNTEAFF
TGCGCCAGCAGCTTGGATCCGGTGGTGAACACTGAAGCTTTCTTT
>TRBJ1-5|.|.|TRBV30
CAWSGDGDQPQHF
TGTGCCTGGAGTGGTGATGGGGATCAGCCCCAGCATTTT
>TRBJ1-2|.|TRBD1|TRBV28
CASSLTGARGYGYTF
TGTGCCAGCAGCTTAACAGGGGCGCGAGGGTATGGCTACACCTTC
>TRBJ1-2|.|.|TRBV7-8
CASSNRDRPFMYGYTF
TGTGCCAGCAGCAACCGGGACCGCCCTTTTATGTATGGCTACACCTTC
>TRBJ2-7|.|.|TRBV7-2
CASSLGSSRIVSLHEQYF
TGTGCCAGCAGCTTAGGTAGTTCTCGCATAGTAAGTCTCCACGAGCAGTACTTC
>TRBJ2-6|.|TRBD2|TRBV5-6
CASSFRGGRAGANVLTF
TGTGCCAGCAGCTTCCGGGGAGGGAGGGCTGGGGCCAACGTCCTGACTTTC
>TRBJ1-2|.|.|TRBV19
CASRGIYGYTF
TGTGCCAGTAGGGGGATCTATGGCTACACCTTC
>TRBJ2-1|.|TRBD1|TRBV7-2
CASSYVWLGTGGDNEQFF
TGTGCCAGCAGCTACGTGTGGCTGGGGACAGGGGGAGACAATGAGCAGTTCTTC
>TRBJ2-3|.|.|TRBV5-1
CASSPGRGGTDTQYF
TGCGCCAGCAGCCCAGGAAGAGGGGGGACAGATACGCAGTATTTT
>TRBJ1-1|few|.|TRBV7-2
CASSLYRAQGLAPEAFF
TGTGCCAGCAGCTTATACCGAGCTCAGGGGTTAGCCCCTGAAGCTTTCTTT
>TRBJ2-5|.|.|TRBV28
CASSSPDRKETQYF
TGTGCCAGCAGTTCCCCGGACAGAAAAGAGACCCAGTACTTC
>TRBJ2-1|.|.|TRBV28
CASAISPYNEQFF
TGTGCCAGCGCCATCTCCCCCTACAATGAGCAGTTCTTC
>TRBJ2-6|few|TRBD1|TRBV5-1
CASSLEGQGFLRSGANVLTF
TGCGCCAGCAGCTTAGAAGGACAGGGGTTCTTACGGTCTGGGGCCAACGTCCTGACTTTC
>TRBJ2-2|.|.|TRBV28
CASRKAVTGELFF
TGTGCCAGCAGGAAGGCAGTCACCGGGGAGCTGTTTTTT
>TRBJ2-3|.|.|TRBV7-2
CASSRDNTQYF
TGTGCCAGCAGCAGGGATAATACGCAGTATTTT
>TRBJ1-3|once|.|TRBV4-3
CASSQEPRSGNTIYF
TGCGCCAGCAGCCAAGAACCCCGCTCTGGAAACACCATATATTTT
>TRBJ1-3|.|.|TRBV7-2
CASSLPNGYTIYF
TGTGCCAGCAGCTTACCGAATGGTTACACCATATATTTT
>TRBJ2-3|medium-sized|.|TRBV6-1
CASNVDRTDTQYF
TGTGCCAGCAATGTTGATAGGACAGATACGCAGTATTTT
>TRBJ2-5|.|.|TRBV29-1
CSVGPQQGETQYF
TGCAGCGTTGGGCCCCAACAAGGAGAGACCCAGTACTTC
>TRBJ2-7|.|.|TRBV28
CASRGNHYEQYF
TGTGCCAGCAGGGGGAACCATTACGAGCAGTACTTC
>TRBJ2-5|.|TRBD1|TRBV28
CASRTGQRLQETQYF
TGTGCCAGCAGAACGGGACAGAGACTCCAAGAGACCCAGTACTTC
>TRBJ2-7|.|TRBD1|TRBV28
CASSFGTGKGEQYF
TGTGCCAGCAGTTTCGGGACAGGGAAGGGCGAGCAGTACTTC
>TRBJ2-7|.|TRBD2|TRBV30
CAWATSGTYEQYF
TGTGCCTGGGCGACTAGCGGGACCTACGAGCAGTACTTC
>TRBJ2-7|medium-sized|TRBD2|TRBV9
CASSVGLAREQYF
TGTGCCAGCAGCGTAGGACTAGCGCGGGAGCAGTACTTC
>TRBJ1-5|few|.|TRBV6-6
CASSPRQGNQPQHF
TGTGCCAGCAGTCCTCGACAGGGCAATCAGCCCCAGCATTTT
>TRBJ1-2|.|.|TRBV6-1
CASRINTNYGYTF
TGTGCCAGCAGGATTAATACTAACTATGGCTACACCTTC
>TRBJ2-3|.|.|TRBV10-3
CAISERDGSTDTQYF
TGTGCCATCAGTGAGAGGGACGGATCCACAGATACGCAGTATTTT
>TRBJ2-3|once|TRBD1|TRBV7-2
CASSFTMDRGRDTQYF
TGTGCCAGCAGCTTCACGATGGACAGGGGACGAGATACGCAGTATTTT
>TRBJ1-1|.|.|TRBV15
CATSEQGGVTEAFF
TGTGCCACCAGCGAGCAGGGCGGGGTCACTGAAGCTTTCTTT
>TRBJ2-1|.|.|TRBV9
CASSSNWGGSEQFF
TGTGCCAGCAGCTCAAACTGGGGGGGCAGTGAGCAGTTCTTC
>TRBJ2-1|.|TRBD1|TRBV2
CASSAGQGGYNEQFF
TGTGCCAGCAGTGCGGGACAGGGTGGATACAATGAGCAGTTCTTC
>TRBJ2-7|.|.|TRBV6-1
CASSAGEGYEQYF
TGTGCCAGCAGTGCAGGGGAAGGCTACGAGCAGTACTTC
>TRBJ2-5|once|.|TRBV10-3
CAISESKETQYF
TGTGCCATCAGTGAGTCGAAAGAGACCCAGTACTTC
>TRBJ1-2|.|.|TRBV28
CASSLPRQQANYGYTF
TGTGCCAGCAGTTTACCAAGACAGCAAGCTAACTATGGCTACACCTTC
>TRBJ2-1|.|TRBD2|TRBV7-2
CASSLVGASGRVEQFF
TGTGCCAGCAGCTTAGTAGGGGCTAGCGGGAGGGTTGAGCAGTTCTTC
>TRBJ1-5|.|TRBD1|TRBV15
CATSRVTGEYQPQHF
TGTGCCACCAGCAGAGTAACAGGGGAGTACCAGCCCCAGCATTTT
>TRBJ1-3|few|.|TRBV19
CASTQRTGPSAGNTIYF
TGTGCCAGTACTCAGCGGACTGGGCCTTCTGCTGGAAACACCATATATTTT
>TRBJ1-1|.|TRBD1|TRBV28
CASSPTGGAFTEAFF
TGTGCCAGCAGTCCGACAGGGGGCGCGTTTACTGAAGCTTTCTTT
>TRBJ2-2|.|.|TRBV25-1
CASSESGGTGELFF
TGTGCCAGCAGTGAATCTGGGGGGACCGGGGAGCTGTTTTTT